This T cell receptor (beta chain) was sequenced during a study of blood T cell repertoires in COVID-19 (TCRdb year 2020). Background for the entire study: The collaborator samples originated in the United States, Italy and Spain and spanned the acute and convalescent phases of COVID-19. The material from the prospective study consisted of cDNA or gDNA derived from T cells, B-cell-depleted T cells, or PBMCs. Subjects who had been exposed to COVID-19, were actively infected with it, or had recovered from it provided the deeply sampled blood TCRbeta repertoires that made up the dataset. The repertoires were released in a freely available public database intended as a resource for research on the immune response to SARS-CoV-2. The samples were drawn from the first 160 participants of the ongoing ImmuneRACE study and from about 1,200 subjects provided by 6 global collaborators. The sample metadata nearly always contained a de-identified subject ID, COVID-19 status, age in years and sex. Where HLA class I and class II types were available, the types were taken from metadata supplied by the sample provider, not from assay-based typing.

In the prospective study, participants were roughly 18 to 95 years old, resided in fewer than 25 geographic areas of the United States, and were enrolled through a virtual design. In the prospective study, cohorts were assigned on the basis of participant-reported clinical history obtained from a screening survey and a study questionnaire. In the prospective study, whole blood, serum and a nasopharyngeal or oropharyngeal swab were collected from each participant by mobile phlebotomists. Prospective study participants could optionally give additional blood draws and questionnaires over an approximately two-month period. Blood samples from the prospective study were shipped frozen or at room temperature prior to DNA extraction. CDR1 SNHLY and CDR2 FYNNEI were looked up in the germline V gene. V sheds 6 bases and J sheds 0 bases, leaving 11 bases between their ends. The cysteine opens and the phenylalanine closes a CDR3 of 14 amino acids. The entry retains the CDR3 DNA only, 42 bases that are in frame from base 1.

For this clone: There is no known antigen for this receptor. No base-level quality is on record; no much larger clone is a single base apart.

TCRbeta CDR3 regions were amplified from genomic DNA using the immunoSEQ Assay, a bias-controlled multiplex PCR. The study's processing was this. The number of nucleated cells in each sample was estimated by amplification of reference gene primers within the assay. Sequence reads were collapsed and filtered to measure the absolute abundance of every unique TCRbeta CDR3 rearrangement. Productive Simpson clonality was computed per sample as the square root of Simpson's diversity index over productive rearrangements. As stored in TCRdb, this immuneACCESS dataset retains in-frame rearrangements with V and J assigned. A fraction of the clones does not appear; measured against another copy, unresolved V genes explain less than half of the discrepancy, and the remainder lacks a known reason. Clone size and the V and J calls come from that table; the DNA yielded D and trimming. Counted in this sample were a few hundred thousand clones; 80% of them appeared once. Clones ranked in the top ten supply 3.5% to 4.5% of the sample.

The study at large found these results: Clinical and demographic metadata were provided uncurated, with the amount varying by source and participant.

Input material: PBMCs or T cells enriched from blood (not recorded which). The chain is assembled from TRBV2 and TRBJ1-2; possibly the D gene is TRBD1, per 6 matching bases. This receptor was identified in a man aged 25-45 years with acute COVID-19. The DNA sequence is given as TGTGCCAGCAGCGTTGGGACATCTAACTATGGCTACACCTTC. Translated, this gives CASSVGTSNYGYTF.